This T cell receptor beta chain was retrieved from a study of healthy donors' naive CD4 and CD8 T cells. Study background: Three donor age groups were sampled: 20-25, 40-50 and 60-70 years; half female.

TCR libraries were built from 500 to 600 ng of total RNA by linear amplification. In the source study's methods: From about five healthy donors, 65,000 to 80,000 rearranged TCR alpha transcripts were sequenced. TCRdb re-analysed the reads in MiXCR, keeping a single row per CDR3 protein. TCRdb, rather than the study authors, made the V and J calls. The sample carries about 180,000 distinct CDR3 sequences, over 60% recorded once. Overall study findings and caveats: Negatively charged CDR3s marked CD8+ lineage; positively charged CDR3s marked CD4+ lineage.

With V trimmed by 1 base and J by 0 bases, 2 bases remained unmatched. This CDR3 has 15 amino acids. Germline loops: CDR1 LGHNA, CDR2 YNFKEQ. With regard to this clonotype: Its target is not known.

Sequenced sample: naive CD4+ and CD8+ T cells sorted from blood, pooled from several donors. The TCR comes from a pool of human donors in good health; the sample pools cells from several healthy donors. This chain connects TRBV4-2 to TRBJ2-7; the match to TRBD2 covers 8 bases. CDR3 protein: CASSQGLAGSYEQYF. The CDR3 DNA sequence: TGTGCCAGCAGCCAAGGTCTAGCGGGCTCCTACGAGCAGTACTTC.